These 30 T cell receptor beta chains were sequenced from one sample in a study of CD8 T cells in Susac syndrome. cDNA came from roughly 0.47 to 1 ug RNA primed by random hexamers. TCRdb recomputed calls from the immunoSEQ multiplex PCR reads with MiXCR, one row per CDR3 protein. The table has under 150,000 distinct CDR3 sequences, 90% to 97% seen once. The material sequenced was CD4+ T cells from PBMCs. Receptors were obtained from a human donor with Susac syndrome.

J is TRBJ1-2 and V is TRBV9; the D is unclear. The V gene lost 0 bases and the J gene lost 2 bases, with 11 bases spanning the gap. Germline V lookup: CDR1 SGDLS, CDR2 YYNGEE. The CDR3 extends over 15 amino acids. The CDR3 region is CASSVGVLDNYGYTF. The CDR3 bases are TGTGCCAGCAGCGTAGGGGTTTTGGACAACTATGGCTACACCTTC.

The V and J genes are TRBV19 and TRBJ1-5; D not certain. Per the germline V gene, CDR1 is LNHDA and CDR2 is SQIVND (reference sequence). The CDR3 runs to 15 residues. V lost 5 bases to trimming and J lost 3 bases, with 14 bases between them. CDR3 amino acids: CASSPPGGFNQPQHF. In DNA, the CDR3 is TGTGCCAGTAGTCCTCCGGGCGGATTCAATCAGCCCCAGCATTTT.

The chain is built from TRBV5-1 and TRBJ2-3, with 9 bases matching TRBD1. Germline assignment: CDR1 SGHRS and CDR2 YFSETQ. The CDR3 is 14 residues long. V lost 0 bases, J lost 5 bases, and 1 base stayed unmatched. CDR3 sequence (DNA): TGCGCCAGCAGCTTGGGACAGGGGGTAGATACGCAGTATTTT. This gives the protein CASSLGQGVDTQYF. Full variable domain (rest looked up from reference TRBV5-1 and TRBJ2-3): KAGVTQTPRYLIKTRGQQVTLSCSPISGHRSVSWYQQTPGQGLQFLFEYFSETQRNKGNFPGRFSGRQFSNSRSEMNVSTLELGDSALYLCASSLGQGVDTQYFGPGTRLTVL.

The chain links TRBV7-2 to TRBJ2-5; perhaps TRBD1 as D (6 bases). Germline CDR1 is SGHTA and CDR2 is FQGNSA. This CDR3 contains 14 residues. V was pared by 7 bases and J by 4 bases, with 16 bases between. Written as DNA, the CDR3 is TGTGCCAGCACCCACAGGGCCAGCGGAGAGACCCAGTACTTC. It specifies CASTHRASGETQYF.

The chain combines TRBV29-1 with TRBJ2-5; possibly TRBD2 for D (7 bases). The germline gives CDR1 SQVTM, CDR2 ANQGSEA. The CDR3 length is 14 residues. Between the trimmed V and J ends, which lost 6 bases and 5 bases, there was a span of 19 bases. The CDR3 DNA sequence: TGCAGCGTCTCCCACTCGGGGGGCCGGGAGACCCAGTACTTC. It codes for CSVSHSGGRETQYF.

The chain links TRBV20-1 to TRBJ1-2; the D is unclear. V gave up 2 bases and J gave up 4 bases, with 14 bases separating them. The CDR3 is made up of 14 amino acids. Germline CDR1 DFQATT, CDR2 SNEGSKA (reference sequence). CDR3 loop: CSARTSRTGYGYTF. CDR3 bases: TGCAGTGCTAGAACCTCCAGGACGGGCTATGGCTACACCTTC.

The chain has TRBV6-1 and TRBJ2-2, with a possible D match to TRBD1 (6 bases). This CDR3 has 16 residues. Germline values: CDR1 MNHNS, CDR2 SASEGT. Trimming cost V 6 bases and J 4 bases, with 18 bases left between them. The CDR3 here is CASSLTGTPGTGELFF. CDR3 DNA: TGTGCCAGCAGCCTAACCGGGACACCCGGCACCGGGGAGCTGTTTTTT.

The gene calls are TRBV2 and TRBJ2-1; D might be TRBD1 or TRBD2, each matching 5 bases. Between the trimmed V and J ends, which lost 6 bases and 7 bases, there was a span of 13 bases. Germline values: CDR1 SNHLY, CDR2 FYNNEI. The length of the CDR3 is 13 residues. CDR3: CASRGDFGNEQFF. The CDR3 nucleotides are TGTGCCAGCAGGGGGGATTTTGGGAATGAGCAGTTCTTC.

The V call is TRBV2, the J call TRBJ2-7; D is perhaps TRBD2 (6 bases). Trimming shortened V by 5 bases and J by 4 bases, and 18 bases separated the two germline ends. Germline values: CDR1 SNHLY, CDR2 FYNNEI. The CDR3 loop spans 15 amino acids. CDR3 sequence (DNA): TGTGCCAGCAGTACAAACGGGGGTCCAGGATACGAGCAGTACTTC. Amino acid sequence: CASSTNGGPGYEQYF.

V and J are TRBV29-1 and TRBJ2-1, with 11 bases that match TRBD2. Germline V gene data show CDR1 as SQVTM and CDR2 as ANQGSEA. This CDR3 comprises 17 residues. CDR3 nucleotides: TGCAACCCTGTGAAGGCTAGCGGGAGGACCCACTACAATGAGCAGTTCTTC. Residues: CNPVKASGRTHYNEQFF.

This chain links TRBV6-1 with TRBJ1-4; 8 nucleotides agree with TRBD1. The CDR3 runs 16 residues. Germline CDR1 is MNHNS and CDR2 is SASEGT. V trimming: 5 bases; J trimming: 8 bases; junction bases outside the gene matches: 13. The CDR3 loop reads CASSTHGQGLREKLFF. CDR3 sequence (DNA): TGTGCCAGCAGTACCCACGGACAGGGTCTTAGGGAAAAACTGTTTTTT.

This sequence joins TRBV20-1 and TRBJ2-3; no definite D call. The V gene lost 3 bases and the J gene lost 2 bases, with 18 bases spanning the gap. CDR3 size: 16 residues. The germline V gene has CDR1 DFQATT and CDR2 SNEGSKA (reference sequence). The CDR3 here is CSARDGRSVITDTQYF. The CDR3 DNA reads TGCAGTGCTAGGGACGGGCGCAGTGTCATCACAGATACGCAGTATTTT.

The chain joins TRBV4-1 to TRBJ1-1; a possible D gene is TRBD1 (6 bases). This CDR3 region has 16 residues. CDR1 is MGHRA, CDR2 YSYEKL, per germline. Trimming shortened V by 4 bases and J by 0 bases, and 15 bases separated the two germline ends. CDR3 loop: CASSPRQVLLNTEAFF. As DNA, the CDR3 is TGCGCCAGCAGCCCCCGACAGGTTTTATTGAACACTGAAGCTTTCTTT.

The chain links TRBV7-8 to TRBJ2-5, with a possible D match to TRBD2 (6 bases). Trimming removed 7 bases at V and 2 bases at J, with 20 bases between. CDR1 and CDR2 (germline): SGHVS, FQNEAQ. This CDR3 has 16 residues. CDR3 in DNA: TGTGCCAGCAAGGATGGTTGGACGGGGGTGCAAGAGACCCAGTACTTC. Protein sequence: CASKDGWTGVQETQYF.

The chain employs TRBV4-1 and TRBJ1-1; D unresolved. This CDR3 region has 12 residues. Between the trimmed V and J ends, which lost 1 base and 8 bases, there was a span of 8 bases. The germline CDR1 and CDR2 sequences are MGHRA and YSYEKL. CDR3 loop: CASSQGTAEAFF. The DNA of the CDR3 is TGCGCCAGCAGCCAAGGAACCGCCGAAGCTTTCTTT.

This clonotype has a single count. V and J are TRBV19 and TRBJ1-6, with D maybe TRBD1 (6 bases). Trimming removed 5 bases at V and 1 base at J, with 15 bases between. Germline CDR1 reads LNHDA; CDR2 reads SQIVND (reference sequence). This CDR3 has 17 amino acids. For the CDR3, the DNA is TGTGCCAGTAGTTCCACAGGGAAGAAGTCCTATAATTCACCCCTCCACTTT. As protein: CASSSTGKKSYNSPLHF.

The rearrangement uses TRBV20-1 and TRBJ1-6, with D perhaps matching TRBD1 (5 bases). Germline CDR1 is DFQATT and CDR2 is SNEGSKA (reference sequence). With 5 bases removed from V and 4 bases from J, the gap between germline ends came to 12 bases. CDR3 length: 14 residues. The CDR3 reads CSAHNRSYNSPLHF. The CDR3 DNA reads TGCAGTGCTCATAACAGGAGTTATAATTCACCCCTCCACTTT.

V and J are TRBV20-1 and TRBJ2-1; 9 bases match TRBD2. V shed 6 bases, J shed 5 bases, and the junction held 14 bases outside the gene matches. The germline gives CDR1 DFQATT, CDR2 SNEGSKA (reference sequence). The CDR3 sequence is 16 residues long. The CDR3 loop is CSAHPLTSGLHNEQFF. CDR3 nucleotide sequence: TGCAGTGCCCACCCTTTAACTAGCGGGCTTCACAATGAGCAGTTCTTC.

The chain employs TRBV4-1 and TRBJ1-1, with D possibly TRBD1 on 6 matching bases. Trimming took off 7 bases at V and 1 base at J, with 10 bases between the two ends. The CDR3 is made up of 13 amino acids. Germline-derived CDR1 and CDR2 are MGHRA and YSYEKL. The CDR3 bases are TGCGCCAGCACCGGACAGACGAACACTGAAGCTTTCTTT. This codes for CASTGQTNTEAFF.

The rearrangement uses TRBV6-6 and TRBJ1-5; 7 nucleotides agree with TRBD1. The CDR3 covers 15 residues. Germline assignment: CDR1 MNHNY and CDR2 SVGAGI (reference sequence). V lost 3 bases to trimming and J lost 3 bases; unmatched junction nucleotides: 5. This CDR3 reads CASSYSGGNNQPQHF. The CDR3 bases are TGTGCCAGCAGTTATTCAGGGGGAAACAATCAGCCCCAGCATTTT.

The V call is TRBV20-1, the J call TRBJ1-5; no firm D call. The germline V and J ends were trimmed by 4 bases and 3 bases, with 10 bases remaining between them. The CDR3 spans 13 residues. CDR1 and CDR2 from the germline V gene are DFQATT and SNEGSKA (reference sequence). The CDR3 spells CSAISGSNQPQHF. DNA of the CDR3: TGCAGTGCTATCTCCGGTTCCAATCAGCCCCAGCATTTT.

V is TRBV4-1 and J is TRBJ1-3; D remains ambiguous. Trimming took 5 bases from V and 4 from J, leaving 9 bases between them. CDR3 size: 13 residues. Germline assignment: CDR1 MGHRA and CDR2 YSYEKL. For the CDR3, the DNA is TGCGCCAGCAGCACCCCTACGGGAAACACCATATATTTT. Translating gives CASSTPTGNTIYF.

Only one count was recorded for this clonotype. The V call is TRBV20-1, the J call TRBJ2-3; D may be TRBD2 (5 bases). The V end lost 6 bases, the J end lost 2 bases, and 12 bases lay between the germline ends. The CDR3 contains 13 residues. Germline V gives CDR1 DFQATT, CDR2 SNEGSKA (reference sequence). CDR3 in DNA: TGCAGTGCGGGGAGTAGCCCCACAGATACGCAGTATTTT. This translates into CSAGSSPTDTQYF.

J is TRBJ2-7 and V is TRBV14, with 7 nucleotides matching TRBD1. This CDR3 comprises 14 residues. The J segment lost 4 bases and the V segment lost 1 base, leaving 4 bases of the junction unmatched. Looked up from germline, CDR1 is SGHDN and CDR2 is FVKESK. CDR3 loop: CASSQGGGQYEQYF. The CDR3 DNA reads TGTGCCAGCAGCCAAGGAGGGGGCCAATACGAGCAGTACTTC. Together with reference TRBV14 and TRBJ2-7, the CDR3 gives the full variable domain: EAGVTQFPSHSVIEKGQTVTLRCDPISGHDNLYWYRRVMGKEIKFLLHFVKESKQDESGMPNNRFLAERTGGTYSTLKVQPAELEDSGVYFCASSQGGGQYEQYFGPGTRLTVT.

V gene TRBV11-2 combines with J gene TRBJ2-7, with TRBD1 matching over 8 bases. Germline CDR1 is SGHAT and CDR2 is FQNNGV. Germline trimming cut 3 bases from V and 2 bases from J; bases unmatched to any gene: 6. The CDR3 runs 15 residues. The CDR3 DNA reads TGTGCCAGCAGCTTGGACAGGGATTGGACCTACGAGCAGTACTTC. Its protein product is CASSLDRDWTYEQYF.

The chain links TRBV12-3 or TRBV12-4 to TRBJ2-1; D gene uncertain. The germline V and J ends were trimmed by 2 bases and 5 bases, with 4 bases remaining between them. CDR3 size: 12 residues. Here the CDR3 DNA reads TGTGCCAGCAGTTTATGGAACAATGAGCAGTTCTTC. It specifies CASSLWNNEQFF.

The chain joins TRBV6-4 to TRBJ2-1; 7 nucleotides agree with TRBD2. The CDR3 covers 16 residues. The germline gives CDR1 MRHNA, CDR2 SNTAGT. Trimming removed 0 bases from V and 12 bases from J; junction bases left unmatched: 14. The CDR3 region has the DNA TGTGCCAGCAGTGACTCTGGCAGTCGGGGCCCGGGGGGGCAGTTCTTC. Translation: CASSDSGSRGPGGQFF.

The chain has TRBV5-6 and TRBJ2-1, with 10 bases that match TRBD2. Looked up from germline, CDR1 is SGHDT and CDR2 is YYEEEE. J was trimmed by 0 bases and V by 4 bases; bases with no gene match: 13. This CDR3 is built from 19 residues. For the CDR3, the DNA is TGTGCCAGCAGCCCCCCTACCGGGACTAGCGTCAGCTCCTACAATGAGCAGTTCTTC. Protein: CASSPPTGTSVSSYNEQFF. Full variable domain (rest looked up from reference TRBV5-6 and TRBJ2-1): DAGVTQSPTHLIKTRGQQVTLRCSPKSGHDTVSWYQQALGQGPQFIFQYYEEEERQRGNFPDRFSGHQFPNYSSELNVNALLLGDSALYLCASSPPTGTSVSSYNEQFFGPGTRLTVL.

V gene TRBV4-1 combines with J gene TRBJ2-7, with unresolved D. The CDR3 loop spans 14 amino acids. The germline V and J ends were trimmed by 3 bases and 0 bases, with 9 bases remaining between them. Germline V gene data show CDR1 as MGHRA and CDR2 as YSYEKL. DNA of the CDR3: TGCGCCAGCAGCCACCCCGCCGGCTCCTACGAGCAGTACTTC. It translates to CASSHPAGSYEQYF.

The chain has TRBV4-1 and TRBJ1-3, with D uncertain. V was trimmed by 5 bases and J by 0 bases, leaving 14 bases between them. Germline-derived CDR1 and CDR2 are MGHRA and YSYEKL. The CDR3 totals 16 residues. The CDR3 sequence: CASSYPTALSGNTIYF. The CDR3 DNA reads as TGCGCCAGCAGCTACCCGACTGCCCTCTCTGGAAACACCATATATTTT.